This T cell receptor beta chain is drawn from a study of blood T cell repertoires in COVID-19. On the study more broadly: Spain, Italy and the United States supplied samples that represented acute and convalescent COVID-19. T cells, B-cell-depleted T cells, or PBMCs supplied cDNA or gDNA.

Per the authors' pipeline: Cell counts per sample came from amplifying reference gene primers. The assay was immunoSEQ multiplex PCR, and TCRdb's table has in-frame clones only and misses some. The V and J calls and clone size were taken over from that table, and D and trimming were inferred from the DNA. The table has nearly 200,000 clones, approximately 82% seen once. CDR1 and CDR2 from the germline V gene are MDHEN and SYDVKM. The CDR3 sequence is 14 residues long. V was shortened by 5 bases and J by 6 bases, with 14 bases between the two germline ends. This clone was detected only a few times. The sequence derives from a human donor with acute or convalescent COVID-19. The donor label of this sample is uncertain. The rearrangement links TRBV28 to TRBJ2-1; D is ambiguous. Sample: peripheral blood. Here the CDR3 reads CASSGPRVFNEQFF. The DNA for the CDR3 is TGTGCCAGCAGTGGGCCGAGAGTTTTCAATGAGCAGTTCTTC.